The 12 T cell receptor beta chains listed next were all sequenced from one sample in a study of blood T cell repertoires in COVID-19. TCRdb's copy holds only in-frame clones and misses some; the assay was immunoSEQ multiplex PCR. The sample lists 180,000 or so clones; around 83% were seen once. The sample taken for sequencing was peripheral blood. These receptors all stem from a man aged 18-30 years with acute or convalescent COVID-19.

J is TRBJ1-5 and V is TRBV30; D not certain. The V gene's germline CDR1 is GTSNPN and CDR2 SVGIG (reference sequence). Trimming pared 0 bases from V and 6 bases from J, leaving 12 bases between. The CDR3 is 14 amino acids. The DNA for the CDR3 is TGTGCCTGGAGTGTAAGGTTGGGGAGTCAGCCCCAGCATTTT. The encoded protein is CAWSVRLGSQPQHF. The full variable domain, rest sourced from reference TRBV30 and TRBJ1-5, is SQTIHQWPATLVQPVGSPLSLECTVEGTSNPNLYWYRQAAGRGLQLLFYSVGIGQISSEVPQNLSASRPQDRQFILSSKKLLLSDSGFYLCAWSVRLGSQPQHFGDGTRLSIL.

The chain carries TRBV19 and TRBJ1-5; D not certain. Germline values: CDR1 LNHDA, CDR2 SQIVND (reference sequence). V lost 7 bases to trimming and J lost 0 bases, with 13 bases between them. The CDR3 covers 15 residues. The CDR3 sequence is CASKQRMNSNQPQHF. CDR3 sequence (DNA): TGTGCCAGTAAACAGCGGATGAATAGCAATCAGCCCCAGCATTTT. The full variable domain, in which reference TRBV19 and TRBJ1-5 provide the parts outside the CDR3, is DGGITQSPKYLFRKEGQNVTLSCEQNLNHDAMYWYRQDPGQGLRLIYYSQIVNDFQKGDIAEGYSVSREKKESFPLTVTSAQKNPTAFYLCASKQRMNSNQPQHFGDGTRLSIL.

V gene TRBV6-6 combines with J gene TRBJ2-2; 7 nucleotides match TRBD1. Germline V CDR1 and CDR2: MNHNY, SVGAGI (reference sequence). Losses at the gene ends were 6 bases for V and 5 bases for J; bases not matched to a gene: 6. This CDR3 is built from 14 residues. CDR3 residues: CASSLTQGTGELFF. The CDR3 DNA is TGTGCCAGCAGCCTAACACAGGGGACCGGGGAGCTGTTTTTT.

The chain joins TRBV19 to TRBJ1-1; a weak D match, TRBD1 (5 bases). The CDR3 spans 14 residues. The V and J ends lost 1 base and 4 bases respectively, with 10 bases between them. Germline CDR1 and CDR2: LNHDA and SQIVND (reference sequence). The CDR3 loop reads CASSIGTLTTEAFF. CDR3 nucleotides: TGTGCCAGTAGTATAGGGACATTGACCACTGAAGCTTTCTTT.

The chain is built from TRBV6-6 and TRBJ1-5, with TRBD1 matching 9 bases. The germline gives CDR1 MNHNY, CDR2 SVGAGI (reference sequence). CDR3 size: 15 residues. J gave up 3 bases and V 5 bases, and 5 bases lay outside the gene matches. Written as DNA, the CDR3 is TGTGCCAGCAGTCCTGGACAGGGGAACAATCAGCCCCAGCATTTT. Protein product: CASSPGQGNNQPQHF.

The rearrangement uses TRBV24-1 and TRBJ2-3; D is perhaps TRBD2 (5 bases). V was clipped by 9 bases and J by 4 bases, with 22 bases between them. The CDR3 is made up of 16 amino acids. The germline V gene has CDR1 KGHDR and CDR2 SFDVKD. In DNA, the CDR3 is TGTGCCACCTCAGCCTCTAGCCGACAAGGCGCAGATACGCAGTATTTT. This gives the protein CATSASSRQGADTQYF.

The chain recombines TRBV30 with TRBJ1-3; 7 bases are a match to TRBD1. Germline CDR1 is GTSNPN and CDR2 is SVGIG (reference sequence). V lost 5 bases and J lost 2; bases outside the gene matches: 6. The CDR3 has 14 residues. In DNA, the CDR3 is TGTGCCTGGGACATGACAGGGACTGGAAACACCATATATTTT. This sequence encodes CAWDMTGTGNTIYF.

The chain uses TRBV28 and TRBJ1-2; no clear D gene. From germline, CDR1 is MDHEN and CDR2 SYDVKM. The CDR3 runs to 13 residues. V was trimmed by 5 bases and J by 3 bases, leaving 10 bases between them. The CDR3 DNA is TGTGCCAGCAGTCCCGAGAGTGACTATGGCTACACCTTC. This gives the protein CASSPESDYGYTF.

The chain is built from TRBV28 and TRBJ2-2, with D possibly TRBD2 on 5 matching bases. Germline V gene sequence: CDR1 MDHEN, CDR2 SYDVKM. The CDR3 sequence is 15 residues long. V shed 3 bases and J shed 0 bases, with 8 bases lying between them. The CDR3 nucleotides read TGTGCCAGCAGTTTCGGGGTTGCGAACACCGGGGAGCTGTTTTTT. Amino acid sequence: CASSFGVANTGELFF.

CDR3 sequence: CASSRTRTAVNSPLHF. For the CDR3, the DNA is TGTGCCAGCAGCCGCACGAGAACAGCAGTTAATTCACCCCTCCACTTT. The rearrangement uses TRBV7-9 and TRBJ1-6, with D uncertain. CDR3 length equals 16 residues. V was pared by 5 bases and J by 6 bases, with 17 bases between. The germline gives CDR1 SEHNR, CDR2 FQNEAQ (reference sequence).

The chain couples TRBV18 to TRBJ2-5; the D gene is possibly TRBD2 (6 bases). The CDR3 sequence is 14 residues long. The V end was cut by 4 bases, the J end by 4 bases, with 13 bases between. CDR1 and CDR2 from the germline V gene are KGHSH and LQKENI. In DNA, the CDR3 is TGTGCCAGCTCACTTTCGGAGGGAGGAGAGACCCAGTACTTC. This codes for CASSLSEGGETQYF.

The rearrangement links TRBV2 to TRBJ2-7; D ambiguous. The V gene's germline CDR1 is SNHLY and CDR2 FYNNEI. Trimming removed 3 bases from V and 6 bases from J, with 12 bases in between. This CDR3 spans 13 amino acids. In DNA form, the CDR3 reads TGTGCCAGCAGTGAGTGGCCATCCGCCGAGCAGTACTTC. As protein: CASSEWPSAEQYF. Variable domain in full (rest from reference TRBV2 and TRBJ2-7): EPEVTQTPSHQVTQMGQEVILRCVPISNHLYFYWYRQILGQKVEFLVSFYNNEISEKSEIFDDQFSVERPDGSNFTLKIRSTKLEDSAMYFCASSEWPSAEQYFGPGTRLTVT.